The 5 T cell receptor beta chains below all came from one sample that was sequenced in a study of cytomegalovirus exposure and HLA in healthy donors. A multiplex PCR was run with 60 Vbeta primers and 13 Jbeta primers. The protocol was immunoSEQ multiplex PCR, while the TCRdb copy is restricted to in-frame clones and leaves out a portion. The sample holds over 150,000 clones, around 81% seen once. Source material: PBMCs. These receptors were collected from a woman in her 40s in good health and CMV-seropositive.

V and J are TRBV2 and TRBJ1-5, with a possible D match to TRBD1 (6 bases). Germline loops: CDR1 SNHLY, CDR2 FYNNEI. This CDR3 region has 14 residues. Between the trimmed V and J ends, which lost 5 bases and 7 bases, there was a span of 15 bases. The CDR3 reads CASSSDRENQPQHF. As DNA, the CDR3 is TGTGCCAGCAGTTCGGACAGAGAAAACCAGCCCCAGCATTTT.

The chain combines TRBV27 with TRBJ2-1, with 7 nucleotides matching TRBD2. From germline, CDR1 is MNHEY and CDR2 SMNVEV (reference sequence). Trimming cost V 5 bases and J 2 bases; bases outside gene matches: 3. This CDR3 region has 14 residues. CDR3 sequence (DNA): TGTGCCAGCAGTGAAGCGGGAACCTACAATGAGCAGTTCTTC. It translates to CASSEAGTYNEQFF.

This clone was seen only a few times. The V and J genes are TRBV10-3 and TRBJ2-1; D may be TRBD1 (5 bases). This CDR3 has 12 residues. V was trimmed by 10 bases and J by 8 bases, leaving 15 bases between them. CDR1 ENHRY and CDR2 SYGVKD come from the germline V gene. Written as DNA, the CDR3 is TGTGCCACTAAGGGGCCTAGGGATGAGCAGTTCTTC. Its translation: CATKGPRDEQFF.

This chain uses TRBV28 with TRBJ2-3, with 7 bases matching TRBD1. The CDR3 totals 14 residues. The V and J ends lost 4 bases and 2 bases, in that order; junction bases with no gene match: 3. Germline V lookup: CDR1 MDHEN, CDR2 SYDVKM. DNA of the CDR3: TGTGCCAGCAGTTCGGGACAGACCACAGATACGCAGTATTTT. It translates to CASSSGQTTDTQYF.

This clone was found once. The chain joins TRBV6-5 to TRBJ1-5; D remains ambiguous. V lost 1 base and J lost 9, with 13 bases in between. Germline CDR1 and CDR2: MNHEY and SVGAGI. The CDR3 runs to 14 residues. In nucleotides, the CDR3 is TGTGCCAGCAGTTACTATCCCCACCGGGGGCCCCAGCATTTT. Its protein product is CASSYYPHRGPQHF.